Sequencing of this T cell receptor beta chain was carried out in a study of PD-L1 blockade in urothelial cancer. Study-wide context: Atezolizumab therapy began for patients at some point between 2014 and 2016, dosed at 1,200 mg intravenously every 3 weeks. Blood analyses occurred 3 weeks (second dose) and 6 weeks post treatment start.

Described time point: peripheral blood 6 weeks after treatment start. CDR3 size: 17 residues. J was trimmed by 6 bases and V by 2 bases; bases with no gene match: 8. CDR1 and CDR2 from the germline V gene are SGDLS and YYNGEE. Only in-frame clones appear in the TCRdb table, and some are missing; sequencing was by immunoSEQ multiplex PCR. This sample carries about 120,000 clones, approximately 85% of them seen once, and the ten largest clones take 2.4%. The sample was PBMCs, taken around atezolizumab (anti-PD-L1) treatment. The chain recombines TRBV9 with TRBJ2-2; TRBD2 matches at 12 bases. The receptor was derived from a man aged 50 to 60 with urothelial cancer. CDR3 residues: CASSVLQTSGSSGELFF. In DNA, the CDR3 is TGTGCCAGCAGCGTCCTGCAGACTAGCGGGAGTTCCGGGGAGCTGTTTTTT.